A single TCR beta chain is shown here with its context. Its antigen is undetermined. The CDR3 is 14 amino acids. Germline CDR1 is KGHSH and CDR2 is LQKENI. After removal of 6 bases from V and 3 bases from J, the junction contained 8 bases not matched to a gene. This entry belongs to a study of cytomegalovirus exposure and HLA in healthy donors. The study's findings and limits: Reported performance of the classifier showed diagnosis of cytomegalovirus status with high specificity and sensitivity. That first-cohort TCR clusters tended to co-occur in the 120 or so validation repertoires was found in a later analysis.

Sequenced by immunoSEQ multiplex PCR; TCRdb stores in-frame clones only, minus some. The sample contains about 250,000 clones, roughly 87% of which appear only once. The receptor was derived from a man aged 18-30 years in good health and CMV-seropositive. The specimen sequenced was PBMCs. The V and J genes are TRBV18 and TRBJ2-7, with TRBD2 matching over 7 bases. CDR3 DNA: TGTGCCAGCTCTCCTATGGGAGGGATCTACGAGCAGTACTTC. Its protein is CASSPMGGIYEQYF. Complete variable domain (other parts from reference TRBV18 and TRBJ2-7): NAGVMQNPRHLVRRRGQEARLRCSPMKGHSHVYWYRQLPEEGLKFMVYLQKENIIDESGMPKERFSAEFPKEGPSILRIQQVVRGDSAAYFCASSPMGGIYEQYFGPGTRLTVT.